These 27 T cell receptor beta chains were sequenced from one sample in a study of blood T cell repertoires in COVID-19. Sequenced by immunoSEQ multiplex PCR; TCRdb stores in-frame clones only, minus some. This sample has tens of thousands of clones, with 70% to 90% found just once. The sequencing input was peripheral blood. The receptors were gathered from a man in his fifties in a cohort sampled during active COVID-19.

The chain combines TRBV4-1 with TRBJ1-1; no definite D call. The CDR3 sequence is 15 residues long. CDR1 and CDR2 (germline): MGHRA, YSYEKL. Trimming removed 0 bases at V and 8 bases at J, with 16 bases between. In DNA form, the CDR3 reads TGCGCCAGCAGCCAAGATGGGCGAGTGTTGAAGGAAGCTTTCTTT. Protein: CASSQDGRVLKEAFF.

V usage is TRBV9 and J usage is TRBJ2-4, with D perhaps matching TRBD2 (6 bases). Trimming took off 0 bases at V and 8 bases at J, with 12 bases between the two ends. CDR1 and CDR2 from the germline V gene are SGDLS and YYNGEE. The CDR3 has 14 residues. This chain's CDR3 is CASSVAPGEDIQYF. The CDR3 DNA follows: TGTGCCAGCAGCGTAGCGCCGGGGGAGGACATTCAGTACTTC. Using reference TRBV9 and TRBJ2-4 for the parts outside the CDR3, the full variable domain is DSGVTQTPKHLITATGQRVTLRCSPRSGDLSVYWYQQSLDQGLQFLIQYYNGEERAKGNILERFSAQQFPDLHSELNLSSLELGDSALYFCASSVAPGEDIQYFGAGTRLSVL.

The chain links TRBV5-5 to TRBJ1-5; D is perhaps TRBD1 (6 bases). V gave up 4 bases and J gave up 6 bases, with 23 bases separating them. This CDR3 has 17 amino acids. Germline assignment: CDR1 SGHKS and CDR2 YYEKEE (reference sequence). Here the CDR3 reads CASSPASRPGGSQPQHF. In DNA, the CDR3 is TGTGCCAGCAGCCCAGCGAGCAGGCCGGGGGGCAGTCAGCCCCAGCATTTT.

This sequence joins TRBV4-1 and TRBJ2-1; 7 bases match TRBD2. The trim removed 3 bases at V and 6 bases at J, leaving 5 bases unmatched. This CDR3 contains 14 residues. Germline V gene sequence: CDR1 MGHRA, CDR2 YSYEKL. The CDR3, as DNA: TGCGCCAGCAGCCATGTGACTAGCTTCAATGAGCAGTTCTTC. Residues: CASSHVTSFNEQFF.

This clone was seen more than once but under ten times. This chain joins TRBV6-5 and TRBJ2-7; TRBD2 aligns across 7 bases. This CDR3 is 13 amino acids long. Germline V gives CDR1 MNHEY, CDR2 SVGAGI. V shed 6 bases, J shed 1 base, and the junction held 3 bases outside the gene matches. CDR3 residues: CASRGGSSYEQYF. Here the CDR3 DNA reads TGTGCCAGCAGGGGGGGGAGTTCCTACGAGCAGTACTTC.

Here the CDR3 DNA reads TGTGCCAGCAGCTCATCCCGGGGTCCTGGAAACACCATATATTTT. Protein product: CASSSSRGPGNTIYF. V gene TRBV7-2 combines with J gene TRBJ1-3; D is unclear. Germline V CDR1 and CDR2: SGHTA, FQGNSA. The CDR3 length is 15 residues. V was cut by 4 bases and J by 2 bases, with 12 bases left in between.

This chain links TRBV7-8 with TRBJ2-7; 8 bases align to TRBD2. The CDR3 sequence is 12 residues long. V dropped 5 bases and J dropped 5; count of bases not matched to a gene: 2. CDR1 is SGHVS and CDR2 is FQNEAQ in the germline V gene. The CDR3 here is CASSPRGDEQYF. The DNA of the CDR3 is TGTGCCAGCAGCCCGCGGGGGGACGAGCAGTACTTC. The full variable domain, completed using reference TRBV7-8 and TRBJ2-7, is GAGVSQSPRYKVAKRGQDVALRCDPISGHVSLFWYQQALGQGPEFLTYFQNEAQLDKSGLPSDRFFAERPEGSVSTLKIQRTQQEDSAVYLCASSPRGDEQYFGPGTRLTVT.

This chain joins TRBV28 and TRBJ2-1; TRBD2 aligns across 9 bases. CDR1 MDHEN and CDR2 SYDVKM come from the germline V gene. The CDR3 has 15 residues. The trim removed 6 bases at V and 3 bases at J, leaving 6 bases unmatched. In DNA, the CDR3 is TGTGCCAGCAGAACTAGACTAGCGGTCTACAATGAGCAGTTCTTC. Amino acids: CASRTRLAVYNEQFF.

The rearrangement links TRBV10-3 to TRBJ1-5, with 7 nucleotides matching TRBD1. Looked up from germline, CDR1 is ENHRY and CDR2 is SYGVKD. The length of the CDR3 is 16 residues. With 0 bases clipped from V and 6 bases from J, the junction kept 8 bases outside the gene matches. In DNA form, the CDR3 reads TGTGCCATCAGTGAGTCCCTGGGCAGGGGGAGTCAGCCCCAGCATTTT. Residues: CAISESLGRGSQPQHF.

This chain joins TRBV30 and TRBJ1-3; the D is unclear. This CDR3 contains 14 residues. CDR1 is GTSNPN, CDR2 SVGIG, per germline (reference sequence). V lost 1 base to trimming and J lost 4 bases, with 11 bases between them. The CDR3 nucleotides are TGTGCCTGGAGTGGTCGGGCGGGGGGAAACACCATATATTTT. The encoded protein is CAWSGRAGGNTIYF.

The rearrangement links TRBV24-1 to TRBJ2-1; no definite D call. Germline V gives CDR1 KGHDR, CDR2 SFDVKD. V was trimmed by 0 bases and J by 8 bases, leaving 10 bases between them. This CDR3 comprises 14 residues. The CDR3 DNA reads TGTGCCACCAGTGATTTGCACGGTGGTGATGAGCAGTTCTTC. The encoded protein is CATSDLHGGDEQFF.

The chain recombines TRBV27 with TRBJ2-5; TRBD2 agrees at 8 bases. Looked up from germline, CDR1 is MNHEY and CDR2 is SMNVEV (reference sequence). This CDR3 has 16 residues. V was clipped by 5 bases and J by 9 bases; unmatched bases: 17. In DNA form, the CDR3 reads TGTGCCAGCAGTCGACTTTGGCGGGAGGTAGAGAAGGCCCAGTACTTC. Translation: CASSRLWREVEKAQYF.

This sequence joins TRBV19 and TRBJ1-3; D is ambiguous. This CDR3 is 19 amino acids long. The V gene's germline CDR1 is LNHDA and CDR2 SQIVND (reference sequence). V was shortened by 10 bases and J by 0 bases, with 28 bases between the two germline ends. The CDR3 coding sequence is TGTGCCACCGGGATCCTGGATATGCAGGCGGTACACTCTGGAAACACCATATATTTT. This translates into CATGILDMQAVHSGNTIYF.

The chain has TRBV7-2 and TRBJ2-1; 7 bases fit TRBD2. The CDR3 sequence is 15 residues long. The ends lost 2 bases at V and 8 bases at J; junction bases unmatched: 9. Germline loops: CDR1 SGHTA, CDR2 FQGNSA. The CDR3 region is CASSLPGTKTYEQFF. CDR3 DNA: TGTGCCAGCAGCTTACCCGGGACTAAGACGTATGAGCAGTTCTTC.

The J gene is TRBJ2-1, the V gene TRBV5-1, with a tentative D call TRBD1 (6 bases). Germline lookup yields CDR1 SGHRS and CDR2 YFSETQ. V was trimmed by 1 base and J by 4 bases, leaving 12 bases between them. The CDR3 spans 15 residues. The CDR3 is CASSLTGGLYNEQFF. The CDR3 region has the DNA TGCGCCAGCAGCTTGACTGGGGGCTTATACAATGAGCAGTTCTTC.

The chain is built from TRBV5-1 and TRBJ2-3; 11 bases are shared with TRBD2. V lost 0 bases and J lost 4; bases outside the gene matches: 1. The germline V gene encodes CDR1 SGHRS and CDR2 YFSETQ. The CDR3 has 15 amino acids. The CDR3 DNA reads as TGCGCCAGCAGCTTGGGACTAGCGGGACCAGATACGCAGTATTTT. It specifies CASSLGLAGPDTQYF.

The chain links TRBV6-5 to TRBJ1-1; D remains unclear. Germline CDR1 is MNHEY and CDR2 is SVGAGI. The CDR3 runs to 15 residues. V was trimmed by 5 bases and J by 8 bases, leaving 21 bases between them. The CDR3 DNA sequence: TGTGCCAGCAGTCCCATACGGGGATACTTCGACGAAGCTTTCTTT. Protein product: CASSPIRGYFDEAFF.

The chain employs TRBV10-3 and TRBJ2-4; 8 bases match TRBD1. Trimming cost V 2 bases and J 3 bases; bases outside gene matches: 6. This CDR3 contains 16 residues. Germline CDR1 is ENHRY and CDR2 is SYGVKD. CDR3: CAISEMTGVGKNIQYF. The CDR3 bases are TGTGCCATCAGTGAGATGACAGGGGTGGGCAAAAACATTCAGTACTTC.

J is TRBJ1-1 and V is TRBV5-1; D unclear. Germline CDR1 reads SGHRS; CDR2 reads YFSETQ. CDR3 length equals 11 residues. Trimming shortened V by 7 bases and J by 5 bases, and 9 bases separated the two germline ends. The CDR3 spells CASDGGTEAFF. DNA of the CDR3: TGCGCCAGCGACGGAGGGACTGAAGCTTTCTTT. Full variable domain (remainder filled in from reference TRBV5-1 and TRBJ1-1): KAGVTQTPRYLIKTRGQQVTLSCSPISGHRSVSWYQQTPGQGLQFLFEYFSETQRNKGNFPGRFSGRQFSNSRSEMNVSTLELGDSALYLCASDGGTEAFFGQGTRLTVV.

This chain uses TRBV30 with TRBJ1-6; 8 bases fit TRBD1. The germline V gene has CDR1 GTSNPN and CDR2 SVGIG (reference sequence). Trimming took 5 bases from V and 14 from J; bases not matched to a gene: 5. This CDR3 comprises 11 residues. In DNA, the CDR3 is TGTGCCTGGGACAGGGGATTAACCCTCCACTTT. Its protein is CAWDRGLTLHF.

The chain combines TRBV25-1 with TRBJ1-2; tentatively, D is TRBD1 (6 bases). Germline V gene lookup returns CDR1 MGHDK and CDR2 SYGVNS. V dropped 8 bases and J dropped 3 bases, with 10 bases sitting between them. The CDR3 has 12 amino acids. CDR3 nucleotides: TGTGCCAGCCAGGCAGGGGACTATGGCTACACCTTC. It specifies CASQAGDYGYTF.

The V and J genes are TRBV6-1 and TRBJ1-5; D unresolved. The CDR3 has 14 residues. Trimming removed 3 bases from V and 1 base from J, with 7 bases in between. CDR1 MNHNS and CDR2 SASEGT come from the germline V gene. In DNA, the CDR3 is TGTGCCAGCAGTGAGTCGGGGAGCAATCAGCCCCAGCATTTT. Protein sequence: CASSESGSNQPQHF.

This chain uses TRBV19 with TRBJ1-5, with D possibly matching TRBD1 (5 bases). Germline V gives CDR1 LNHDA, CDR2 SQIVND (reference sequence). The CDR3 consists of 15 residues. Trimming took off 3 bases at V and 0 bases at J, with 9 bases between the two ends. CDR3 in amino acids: CASSMGGGSNQPQHF. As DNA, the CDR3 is TGTGCCAGTAGTATGGGGGGGGGTAGCAATCAGCCCCAGCATTTT. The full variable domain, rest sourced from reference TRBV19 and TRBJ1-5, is DGGITQSPKYLFRKEGQNVTLSCEQNLNHDAMYWYRQDPGQGLRLIYYSQIVNDFQKGDIAEGYSVSREKKESFPLTVTSAQKNPTAFYLCASSMGGGSNQPQHFGDGTRLSIL.

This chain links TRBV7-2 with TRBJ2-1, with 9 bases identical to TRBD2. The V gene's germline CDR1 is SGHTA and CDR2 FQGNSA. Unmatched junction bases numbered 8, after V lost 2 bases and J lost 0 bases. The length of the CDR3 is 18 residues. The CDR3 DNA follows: TGTGCCAGCAGCTTATTTGGCGGGAGGGCCGGCTCCTACAATGAGCAGTTCTTC. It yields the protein CASSLFGGRAGSYNEQFF.

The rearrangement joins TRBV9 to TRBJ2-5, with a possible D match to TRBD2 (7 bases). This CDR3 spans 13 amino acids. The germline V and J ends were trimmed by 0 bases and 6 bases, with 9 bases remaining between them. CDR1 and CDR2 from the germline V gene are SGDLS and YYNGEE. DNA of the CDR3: TGTGCCAGCAGCGTAGAGGGGGGGAAGACCCAGTACTTC. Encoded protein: CASSVEGGKTQYF.

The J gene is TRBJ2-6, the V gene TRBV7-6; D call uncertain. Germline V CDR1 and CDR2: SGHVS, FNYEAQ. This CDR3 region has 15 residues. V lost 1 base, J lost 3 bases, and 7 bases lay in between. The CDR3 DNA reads TGTGCCAGCAGCTTAGGGTCCGGTGGGGCCAACGTCCTGACTTTC. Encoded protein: CASSLGSGGANVLTF.

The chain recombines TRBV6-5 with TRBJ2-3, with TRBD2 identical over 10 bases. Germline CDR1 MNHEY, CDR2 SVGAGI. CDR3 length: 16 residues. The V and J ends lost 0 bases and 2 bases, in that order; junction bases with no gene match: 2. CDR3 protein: CASSYSSGGVTDTQYF. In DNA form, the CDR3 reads TGTGCCAGCAGTTACTCGAGCGGGGGGGTCACAGATACGCAGTATTTT.